The rows below give T cell receptor beta chains drawn from one sample of a study of early T cells in non-severe SARS-CoV-2 infection. TCRdb called the 5' RACE reads again in MiXCR, with one record for every CDR3 protein. The sample has 50,000 to 80,000 distinct CDR3 sequences; approximately 8.8% are singletons. The sequenced sample was whole blood, obtained at baseline. These receptors originate from an adult who was a healthcare worker with PCR-confirmed SARS-CoV-2 infection or an uninfected control (not recorded which). The CDR3 runs from the conserved cysteine through the conserved F or W. A D gene is named only where the DNA matches it firmly. Some rows mark clone size as missing; the rest say once, few, many or name a class of expanded clone.

D gene,V gene,J gene,clone size,CDR3 DNA,CDR3 protein
NA,TRBV20-1,TRBJ2-3,many,TGCAGTGCGGAGGACCATAGCACAGATACGCAGTATTTT,CSAEDHSTDTQYF
NA,TRBV29-1,TRBJ1-5,few,TGCAGCGTTGACCCCGGAGGCGATCAGCCCCAGCATTTT,CSVDPGGDQPQHF
NA,TRBV5-5,TRBJ2-7,few,TGTGCCAGCACCGCCATTGGGATCGGCTCCTACGAGCAGTACTTC,CASTAIGIGSYEQYF
NA,TRBV5-6,TRBJ1-5,NA,TGTGCCAGCAGCTTGGGACCCTCTTTTTATCAGCCCCAGCATTTT,CASSLGPSFYQPQHF
TRBD1,TRBV10-3,TRBJ1-1,NA,TGTGCCATCAGTGTGGCAGGGGGCTCGGGCACTGAAGCTTTCTTT,CAISVAGGSGTEAFF
NA,TRBV29-1,TRBJ2-2,few,TGCAGCGTTGAAGACCTTTCGACGGTTCGCGGGGAGCTGTTTTTT,CSVEDLSTVRGELFF
NA,TRBV12-3/TRBV12-4,TRBJ1-5,many,TGTGCCAGCAGTGATTTTAGCATTGGCAATCAGCCCCAGCATTTT,CASSDFSIGNQPQHF
TRBD1,TRBV5-5,TRBJ2-3,NA,TGTGCCAGCAGCTTGGCAGGACAGGTTTATGATACGCAGTATTTT,CASSLAGQVYDTQYF
TRBD2,TRBV9,TRBJ2-7,NA,TGTGCCAGCAGCGAGGACCTAGGGACTAGCGGAACCTACGAGCAGTACTTC,CASSEDLGTSGTYEQYF
TRBD2,TRBV2,TRBJ2-1,many,TGTGCCAGCAGTGCCCAAGGGACTAGCGGGTACAATGAGCAGTTCTTC,CASSAQGTSGYNEQFF
NA,TRBV7-8,TRBJ2-7,NA,TGTGCCAGCAGCCCAAGTGCAGCCCACGAGCAGTACTTC,CASSPSAAHEQYF
NA,TRBV3-1,TRBJ1-4,few,TGTGCCAGCAGCCAACGGGGCTACCGGTGGGAAAAACTGTTTTTT,CASSQRGYRWEKLFF
TRBD1,TRBV7-2,TRBJ1-1,many,TGTGCCAGTAGGACAGGGGGCGCAAACACTGAAGCTTTCTTT,CASRTGGANTEAFF
TRBD2,TRBV11-2,TRBJ2-2,many,TGTGGAGCGGGACTAACGAACACCGGGGAGCTGTTTTTT,CGAGLTNTGELFF
TRBD1,TRBV20-1,TRBJ2-7,NA,TGCAGTGCCCATCCCAGTACGGGACAGTACGAGCAGTACTTC,CSAHPSTGQYEQYF
NA,TRBV11-2,TRBJ1-1,NA,TGTGCCAGCAGATTCGGGACTGGAGGGACTGAAGCTTTCTTT,CASRFGTGGTEAFF
NA,TRBV11-1,TRBJ2-2,few,TGTGCCAGCAGCTTAGAGGCGGCACGAGAGCTGTTTTTT,CASSLEAARELFF
NA,TRBV7-8,TRBJ2-1,many,TGTGCCAGCAGCTTAGTCGCCGGTATCTACAATGAGCAGTTCTTC,CASSLVAGIYNEQFF